These 32 T cell receptor beta chains came from one sample sequenced in a study of response to subunit inactivated influenza vaccine. TCRdb itself ran the RT-PCR reads through MiXCR, one entry per CDR3 protein. Of more than 700,000 distinct CDR3 sequences detected, 21% appear once; the ten largest clones hold 9.5% to 13%. The sample consisted of PBMCs from blood, taken less than 6 days after vaccination. Every receptor here comes from a man in his fifties or sixties who received an inactivated influenza vaccine.

The chain is built from TRBV28 and TRBJ2-6, with 8 positions matching TRBD1. The V gene end was trimmed by 2 bases and the J gene end by 0 bases; junction bases not matched to a gene: 3. Germline CDR1 and CDR2: MDHEN and SYDVKM. This CDR3 comprises 17 residues. The CDR3 region is CASSLDRGSSGANVLTF. Here the CDR3 DNA reads TGTGCCAGCAGTTTAGACAGGGGCAGCTCTGGGGCCAACGTCCTGACTTTC.

This clonotype was picked up a small number of times. This rearrangement joins TRBV5-1 to TRBJ2-1; weak D call: TRBD2 (6 bases). This CDR3 region has 16 residues. Trimming took 0 bases from V and 6 from J, leaving 16 bases between them. Germline CDR1 is SGHRS and CDR2 is YFSETQ. The CDR3 DNA reads as TGCGCCAGCAGCTTGGCCTTCGGGACTCTCCCCAATGAGCAGTTCTTC. Translation gives CASSLAFGTLPNEQFF.

The CDR3 loop reads CASSQVYPGTYGYTF. The CDR3 nucleotides read TGCGCCAGCAGCCAAGTTTATCCGGGAACCTATGGCTACACCTTC. The chain has TRBV4-1 and TRBJ1-2; D remains unclear. CDR1 and CDR2 from the germline V gene are MGHRA and YSYEKL. The germline V and J ends were trimmed by 1 base and 4 bases, with 13 bases remaining between them. This CDR3 comprises 15 residues.

This clonotype was counted between two and nine times. The chain is built from TRBV7-8 and TRBJ2-2, with 8 bases matching TRBD2. This CDR3 has 17 residues. The germline CDR1 and CDR2 sequences are SGHVS and FQNEAQ. Trimming took 0 bases from V and 0 from J; bases not matched to a gene: 3. The CDR3 spells CASSLASGGSNTGELFF. In DNA, the CDR3 is TGTGCCAGCAGCTTAGCAAGCGGGGGATCGAACACCGGGGAGCTGTTTTTT.

The table lists this clonotype with many counts. CDR3 sequence (DNA): TGCAGTGTAGGACAGGGTCGGTACGAGCAGTACTTC. This gives the protein CSVGQGRYEQYF. This chain links TRBV20-1 with TRBJ2-7; 8 nucleotides agree with TRBD1. This CDR3 spans 12 amino acids. CDR1 and CDR2 from the germline V gene are DFQATT and SNEGSKA (reference sequence). V shed 7 bases, J shed 4 bases, and the junction held 6 bases outside the gene matches.

The rearrangement links TRBV3-1 to TRBJ1-1; 7 positions agree with TRBD1. Germline CDR1 LGHDT, CDR2 YNNKEL (reference sequence). V lost 2 bases to trimming and J lost 9 bases; unmatched junction nucleotides: 3. This CDR3 contains 12 residues. Here the CDR3 reads CASSQLTGQAFF. In nucleotides, the CDR3 is TGTGCCAGCAGCCAATTGACAGGGCAAGCTTTCTTT.

This clonotype was recorded only once. The rearrangement uses TRBV18 and TRBJ2-3; TRBD2 matches 10 bases. From germline, CDR1 is KGHSH and CDR2 LQKENI. This CDR3 spans 18 amino acids. Unmatched junction bases numbered 9, after V lost 3 bases and J lost 0 bases. Here the CDR3 DNA reads TGTGCCAGCTCACCGTCTCTAGCGGGGGCTTCTAGCACAGATACGCAGTATTTT. Translated: CASSPSLAGASSTDTQYF.

J is TRBJ2-5 and V is TRBV12-3 or TRBV12-4; no clear D. Trimming left V 0 bases short and J 5 bases short, with 10 bases between. The CDR3 extends over 14 amino acids. The CDR3 DNA reads as TGTGCCAGCAGTTTAGCGGTTGTCGGGGAGACCCAGTACTTC. Its translation is CASSLAVVGETQYF.

This chain uses TRBV28 with TRBJ2-1, with TRBD2 identical over 12 bases. The germline V gene encodes CDR1 MDHEN and CDR2 SYDVKM. The CDR3 covers 18 residues. Germline trimming cut 3 bases from V and 2 bases from J; bases unmatched to any gene: 8. CDR3 nucleotide sequence: TGTGCCAGCAGTTTTGGCCTAGCGGGAGGGCGTGCCTACAATGAGCAGTTCTTC. It encodes CASSFGLAGGRAYNEQFF.

This clonotype was picked up a small number of times. V and J are TRBV9 and TRBJ2-1, with D unclear. Germline CDR1 reads SGDLS; CDR2 reads YYNGEE. Trimming cost V 4 bases and J 0 bases, with 14 bases left between them. There are 16 residues in the CDR3. This CDR3 reads CASSLLGTDSYNEQFF. Here the CDR3 DNA reads TGTGCCAGCAGCCTCCTGGGAACGGACTCCTACAATGAGCAGTTCTTC.

This chain uses TRBV5-1 with TRBJ2-7, with no clear D. Germline CDR1 SGHRS, CDR2 YFSETQ. The CDR3 contains 15 residues. The V gene lost 5 bases and the J gene lost 6 bases, with 21 bases spanning the gap. The CDR3 DNA sequence: TGCGCCAGCAGACCTATAAGTGGGCCCCACTCCGAGCAGTACTTC. This translates into CASRPISGPHSEQYF. Full variable domain (remainder filled in from reference TRBV5-1 and TRBJ2-7): KAGVTQTPRYLIKTRGQQVTLSCSPISGHRSVSWYQQTPGQGLQFLFEYFSETQRNKGNFPGRFSGRQFSNSRSEMNVSTLELGDSALYLCASRPISGPHSEQYFGPGTRLTVT.

J is TRBJ2-2 and V is TRBV28; 7 bases align to TRBD1. Germline V gene sequence: CDR1 MDHEN, CDR2 SYDVKM. The CDR3 has 15 amino acids. V lost 2 bases, J lost 3 bases, and 3 bases stayed unmatched. CDR3 residues: CASSLGDSYTGELFF. Written as DNA, the CDR3 is TGTGCCAGCAGTTTAGGGGACAGTTACACCGGGGAGCTGTTTTTT. Using reference TRBV28 and TRBJ2-2 for the parts outside the CDR3, the full variable domain is DVKVTQSSRYLVKRTGEKVFLECVQDMDHENMFWYRQDPGLGLRLIYFSYDVKMKEKGDIPEGYSVSREKKERFSLILESASTNQTSMYLCASSLGDSYTGELFFGEGSRLTVL.

The V call is TRBV5-6, the J call TRBJ1-2; possible D gene TRBD1, 5 bases. Germline lookup yields CDR1 SGHDT and CDR2 YYEEEE. The CDR3 covers 14 residues. Trimming left V 1 base short and J 6 bases short, with 13 bases between. CDR3 sequence reads: CASSLIGAADGYTF. In nucleotides, the CDR3 is TGTGCCAGCAGCTTGATAGGGGCGGCGGATGGCTACACCTTC.

The CDR3 DNA is TGTGCCAGCAGATCCTCGGGACAGGGGTTAGGAGATACGCAGTATTTT. As protein: CASRSSGQGLGDTQYF. The chain carries TRBV28 and TRBJ2-3; 10 bases agree with TRBD1. The germline V gene has CDR1 MDHEN and CDR2 SYDVKM. Losses at the gene ends were 6 bases for V and 5 bases for J; bases not matched to a gene: 11. The CDR3 is 16 residues long.

The chain couples TRBV6-1 to TRBJ2-5, with TRBD1 matching 7 bases. The CDR3 is 15 amino acids. V lost 2 bases and J lost 5; bases outside the gene matches: 8. Germline V CDR1 and CDR2: MNHNS, SASEGT. The CDR3 DNA follows: TGTGCCAGCAGTGAATCACAGGGGCGAGGGGAGACCCAGTACTTC. Its translation is CASSESQGRGETQYF.

The gene calls are TRBV20-1 and TRBJ2-3; the D gene is possibly TRBD2 (5 bases). There are 14 residues in the CDR3. V was trimmed by 5 bases and J by 0 bases, leaving 12 bases between them. From germline, CDR1 is DFQATT and CDR2 SNEGSKA (reference sequence). CDR3 in DNA: TGCAGTGCTCGAGCGGAATCTAGCACAGATACGCAGTATTTT. This encodes CSARAESSTDTQYF.

In this sample, this clonotype turned up many times. The rearrangement joins TRBV12-3 or TRBV12-4 to TRBJ2-5; D unresolved. V was cut by 1 base and J by 1 base, with 7 bases left in between. The CDR3 loop spans 14 amino acids. CDR3 in DNA: TGTGCCAGCAGTTTAGACAGTCTCCAAGAGACCCAGTACTTC. Protein: CASSLDSLQETQYF.

Judged by abundance, this clonotype is medium-sized. The chain couples TRBV10-3 to TRBJ2-1, with D possibly TRBD1 on 5 matching bases. Germline CDR1 and CDR2: ENHRY and SYGVKD. Trimming left V 0 bases short and J 0 bases short, with 18 bases between. This CDR3 spans 19 amino acids. The CDR3, as DNA: TGTGCCATCAGTGAGTCGATAGCAGGGTCAAGGAGCTCCTACAATGAGCAGTTCTTC. It translates to CAISESIAGSRSSYNEQFF.

J is TRBJ2-7 and V is TRBV25-1; 7 nucleotides align to TRBD1. With V trimmed by 7 bases and J by 5 bases, 8 bases remained unmatched. This CDR3 spans 13 amino acids. The germline V gene encodes CDR1 MGHDK and CDR2 SYGVNS. CDR3 coding DNA: TGTGCCAGCAAGCCCTGGGACAGCCACGAGCAGTACTTC. As protein: CASKPWDSHEQYF.

This clonotype was seen a few times. The rearrangement uses TRBV6-5 and TRBJ1-6, with D possibly being TRBD1 (6 bases). The germline V gene has CDR1 MNHEY and CDR2 SVGAGI. The CDR3 length is 16 residues. V was pared by 0 bases and J by 7 bases, with 13 bases between. CDR3 sequence reads: CASSYSMGARNSPLHF. The CDR3 nucleotides read TGTGCCAGCAGTTACTCGATGGGGGCGCGAAATTCACCCCTCCACTTT.

This clonotype appeared a few times. This chain joins TRBV20-1 and TRBJ2-7; 8 bases match TRBD1. The CDR3 is made up of 14 amino acids. Germline assignment: CDR1 DFQATT and CDR2 SNEGSKA (reference sequence). Germline trimming cut 6 bases from V and 5 bases from J; bases unmatched to any gene: 12. The CDR3 sequence: CSATWDRRINEQYF. In nucleotides, the CDR3 is TGCAGTGCCACTTGGGACAGGAGAATTAACGAGCAGTACTTC.

The chain joins TRBV6-5 to TRBJ2-3, with TRBD2 identical over 9 bases. Germline V gene data show CDR1 as MNHEY and CDR2 as SVGAGI. The CDR3 is 15 residues long. Trimming removed 0 bases from V and 4 bases from J; junction bases left unmatched: 2. The CDR3 sequence is CASSYSASGADTQYF. CDR3 sequence (DNA): TGTGCCAGCAGTTACTCGGCTAGCGGGGCAGATACGCAGTATTTT.

V is TRBV5-8 and J is TRBJ1-1, with 9 bases fitting TRBD1. Germline CDR1 SGHTS, CDR2 YDEGEE. The V and J ends lost 9 bases and 6 bases, in that order; junction bases with no gene match: 18. The CDR3 is made up of 16 amino acids. The CDR3 DNA reads as TGTGCCAACCTTCCCGGAACAGGGGGCGCGAGCCCTGAAGCTTTCTTT. It translates to CANLPGTGGASPEAFF. Variable domain in full (rest from reference TRBV5-8 and TRBJ1-1): EAGVTQSPTHLIKTRGQQATLRCSPISGHTSVYWYQQALGLGLQFLLWYDEGEERNRGNFPPRFSGRQFPNYSSELNVNALELEDSALYLCANLPGTGGASPEAFFGQGTRLTVV.

The chain links TRBV25-1 to TRBJ2-1, with TRBD1 matching over 9 bases. The J segment lost 4 bases and the V segment lost 5 bases, leaving 3 bases of the junction unmatched. Germline-derived CDR1 and CDR2 are MGHDK and SYGVNS. The CDR3 runs 14 residues. CDR3 bases: TGTGCCAGCAGTACAGGGGGCGCGTACAATGAGCAGTTCTTC. This translates into CASSTGGAYNEQFF.

The V call is TRBV5-1, the J call TRBJ1-1; TRBD1 is a possible D gene (5 bases). Trimming shortened V by 4 bases and J by 3 bases, and 10 bases separated the two germline ends. This CDR3 has 13 amino acids. CDR1 SGHRS and CDR2 YFSETQ come from the germline V gene. This chain's CDR3 is CASSGGPYTEAFF. For the CDR3, the DNA is TGCGCCAGCAGCGGGGGACCTTACACTGAAGCTTTCTTT.

Many counts were recorded for this clonotype. The rearrangement uses TRBV29-1 and TRBJ1-1; 8 bases match TRBD1. This CDR3 contains 13 residues. Germline CDR1 and CDR2: SQVTM and ANQGSEA. Trimming removed 2 bases from V and 7 bases from J; junction bases left unmatched: 6. The DNA for the CDR3 is TGCAGCGTTGAATTACAGGGGGTAGGTGAAGCTTTCTTT. Translated, it gives CSVELQGVGEAFF. The complete variable domain, with remaining parts taken from reference TRBV29-1 and TRBJ1-1, reads SAVISQKPSRDICQRGTSLTIQCQVDSQVTMMFWYRQQPGQSLTLIATANQGSEATYESGFVIDKFPISRPNLTFSTLTVSNMSPEDSSIYLCSVELQGVGEAFFGQGTRLTVV.

This clonotype occurred many times. The V gene is TRBV27, the J gene TRBJ1-4; D is undetermined. Per the germline V gene, CDR1 is MNHEY and CDR2 is SMNVEV (reference sequence). With 8 bases removed from V and 0 bases from J, the gap between germline ends came to 10 bases. The CDR3 has 14 residues. The CDR3 DNA follows: TGTGCCAGCGGGAGGATCGCAACTAATGAAAAACTGTTTTTT. Its protein is CASGRIATNEKLFF.

The rearrangement links TRBV10-3 to TRBJ2-3; D gene uncertain. Trimming pared 4 bases from V and 0 bases from J, leaving 8 bases between. This CDR3 spans 14 amino acids. The germline V gene encodes CDR1 ENHRY and CDR2 SYGVKD. CDR3 region: CAISAPDSTDTQYF. The DNA of the CDR3 is TGTGCCATCAGTGCCCCGGACAGCACAGATACGCAGTATTTT.

DNA of the CDR3: TGTGCCAGCAGCTTAGCTGTAGCGGCCTACAATGAGCAGTTCTTC. Protein product: CASSLAVAAYNEQFF. J is TRBJ2-1 and V is TRBV7-2; the D gene is possibly TRBD2 (6 bases). V shed 0 bases and J shed 2 bases, with 8 bases lying between them. This CDR3 region has 15 residues. From germline, CDR1 is SGHTA and CDR2 FQGNSA.

The chain carries TRBV6-1 and TRBJ2-3, with D maybe TRBD2 (6 bases). Germline lookup yields CDR1 MNHNS and CDR2 SASEGT. The CDR3 length is 13 residues. V was trimmed by 7 bases and J by 0 bases, leaving 8 bases between them. In DNA form, the CDR3 reads TGTGCCAGCACCGGGACTAGCACAGATACGCAGTATTTT. Its protein is CASTGTSTDTQYF.

On this clonotype itself: A read error is possible here, since a much larger clone lies one base away. The chain uses TRBV6-5 and TRBJ1-3; no firm D call. Germline V gene sequence: CDR1 MNHEY, CDR2 SVGAGI. This CDR3 has 15 residues. CDR3 sequence reads: CAGSYRPTPGNTIYF. The CDR3 nucleotides read TGTGCCGGCAGTTACCGACCGACTCCTGGAAACACCATATATTTT.

This clonotype was counted a few times. CDR3 region: CSSGQGSDEKLFF. As DNA, the CDR3 is TGCAGCTCCGGGCAGGGGTCGGATGAAAAACTGTTTTTT. This chain joins TRBV20-1 and TRBJ1-4, with D maybe TRBD1 (6 bases). CDR3 length: 13 residues. Germline lookup yields CDR1 DFQATT and CDR2 SNEGSKA (reference sequence).